This TCR beta chain was identified during a study of cytomegalovirus exposure and HLA in healthy donors. Overall study results and limits: By a later analysis, the bulk of CMV-associated TCR beta chains appeared HLA-restricted. Most TCR beta V segments were productive about 87% or about 30% of the time in an earlier analysis.

On this clone itself: The antigen is undetermined.

Use of 60 Vbeta and 13 Jbeta primers characterized the PCR. Assay: immunoSEQ multiplex PCR; the TCRdb copy retains only in-frame clones and omits some. The table has 120,000 or so clones, 80% seen once. CDR3 length equals 15 residues. V was pared by 5 bases and J by 0 bases, with 12 bases between. CDR1 and CDR2 (germline): MDHEN, SYDVKM. This chain joins TRBV28 and TRBJ2-3; weak D call: TRBD2 (6 bases). Source material: PBMCs. This TCR derives from a human donor in good health. The CDR3 DNA sequence: TGTGCCAGCAGTCGATTCGGGGGTAGCACAGATACGCAGTATTTT. It specifies CASSRFGGSTDTQYF.